This T cell receptor (beta chain) was captured by sequencing in a study of long-term antiretroviral therapy in people with HIV. V dropped 5 bases and J dropped 8; count of bases not matched to a gene: 9. Germline CDR1 and CDR2: SQVTM and ANQGSEA. This CDR3 contains 13 residues. Survey level was the resolution at which the v3.0 immunoSEQ assay ran. Repertoires were generated with immunoSEQ multiplex PCR, while TCRdb's copy carries only in-frame clones and drops some. The sample holds 17,000 or so clones, 78% seen once. The TCR comes from a woman between 40 and 50 years old with HIV. This material consisted of unsorted PBMCs, taken 3.2 years after starting antiretroviral therapy. The chain carries TRBV29-1 and TRBJ1-2; 9 bases agree with TRBD1. In DNA form, the CDR3 reads TGCAGCGTTTGGGACAGGGTTATAGGAGGCTACACCTTC. It translates to CSVWDRVIGGYTF. Full variable domain (outside the CDR3, taken from reference TRBV29-1 and TRBJ1-2): SAVISQKPSRDICQRGTSLTIQCQVDSQVTMMFWYRQQPGQSLTLIATANQGSEATYESGFVIDKFPISRPNLTFSTLTVSNMSPEDSSIYLCSVWDRVIGGYTFGSGTRLTVV.